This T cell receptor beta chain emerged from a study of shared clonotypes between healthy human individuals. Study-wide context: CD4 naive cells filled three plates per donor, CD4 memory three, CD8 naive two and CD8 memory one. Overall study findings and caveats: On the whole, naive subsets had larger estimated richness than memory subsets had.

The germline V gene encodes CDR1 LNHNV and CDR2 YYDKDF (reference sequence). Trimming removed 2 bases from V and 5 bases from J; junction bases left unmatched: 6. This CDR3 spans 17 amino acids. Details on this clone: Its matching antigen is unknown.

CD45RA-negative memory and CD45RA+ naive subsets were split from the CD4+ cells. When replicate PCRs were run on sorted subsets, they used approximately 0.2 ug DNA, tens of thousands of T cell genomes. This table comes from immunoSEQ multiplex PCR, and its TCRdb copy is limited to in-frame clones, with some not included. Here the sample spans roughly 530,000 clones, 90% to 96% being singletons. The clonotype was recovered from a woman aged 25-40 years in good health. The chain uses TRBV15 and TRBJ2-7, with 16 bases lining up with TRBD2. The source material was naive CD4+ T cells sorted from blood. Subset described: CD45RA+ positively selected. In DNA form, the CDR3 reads TGTGCCACCAGCAGATATGGGACTAGCGGGAGGGATAACGAGCAGTACTTC. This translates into CATSRYGTSGRDNEQYF.